These T cell receptor beta chains were read from a single sample in a study of blood T cells in healthy people across ages. MiXCR, applied by TCRdb to the 5' RACE reads, yields one record per CDR3 protein. The sample records 600,000 to 650,000 distinct CDR3 sequences, roughly 58% being singletons. The sequencing sample was made of blood. All receptors come from a man in his sixties in good health. Each CDR3 is given with its conserved first and last residue. D genes are given only for firm matches. Clone size is shown for a subset of rows, as once, few, many or a class of expanded clone.

v_call	clone_size	j_call	d_call	cdr3_aa	cdr3_nt
TRBV9	NA	TRBJ1-2	NA	CASSVGGAANYGYTF	TGTGCCAGCAGCGTAGGCGGGGCAGCTAACTATGGCTACACCTTC
TRBV7-2	few	TRBJ1-2	NA	CASSSRRANYGYTF	TGTGCCAGCAGCTCAAGGAGGGCTAACTATGGCTACACCTTC
TRBV20-1	NA	TRBJ1-1	NA	CSARRGPPMNTEAFF	TGCAGTGCTAGACGGGGTCCACCCATGAACACTGAAGCTTTCTTT
TRBV5-1	NA	TRBJ2-7	TRBD2	CASGLSGGTHEQYF	TGCGCCAGCGGACTTAGCGGGGGGACCCACGAGCAGTACTTC
TRBV20-1	NA	TRBJ1-5	TRBD1	CSARARDRGGHQPQHF	TGCAGTGCTAGAGCAAGGGACAGGGGAGGGCATCAGCCCCAGCATTTT
TRBV29-1	NA	TRBJ1-1	TRBD1	CSADRGLGTEAFF	TGCAGCGCTGACAGGGGGCTGGGCACTGAAGCTTTCTTT
TRBV10-3	NA	TRBJ2-1	TRBD2	CAISVGAGGVYNEQFF	TGTGCCATCAGTGTTGGAGCGGGGGGGGTTTACAATGAGCAGTTCTTC
TRBV5-1	NA	TRBJ1-1	NA	CASSLTPVPNTEAFF	TGCGCCAGCAGCTTAACCCCGGTTCCGAACACTGAAGCTTTCTTT
TRBV11-3	NA	TRBJ2-3	TRBD2	CASSRGENTDTQYF	TGTGCCAGCAGCCGGGGGGAGAACACAGATACGCAGTATTTT
TRBV7-9	NA	TRBJ2-2	TRBD2	CASSTGLAGGPTGELFF	TGTGCCAGCAGCACGGGACTAGCGGGGGGGCCCACCGGGGAGTTGTTTTTT
TRBV5-1	NA	TRBJ1-2	NA	CASSLPNQPQHFGDGTGDCGYTF	NA
TRBV6-1	NA	TRBJ1-2	NA	CASSRSANRALGGYTF	TGTGCCAGCAGCAGAAGCGCAAACAGGGCTCTCGGAGGCTACACCTTC
TRBV5-1	few	TRBJ2-7	NA	CASSLSTGGLEQYF	TGCGCCAGCAGCTTGAGTACGGGCGGTCTGGAGCAGTACTTC
TRBV5-1	NA	TRBJ1-2	NA	CASSVRSQGGGYTF	TGCGCCAGCAGCGTGAGGTCACAGGGCGGTGGCTACACCTTC
TRBV3-1	NA	TRBJ2-5	TRBD2	CASSQDPAGAQETQYF	TGTGCCAGCAGCCAAGATCCAGCGGGGGCCCAAGAGACCCAGTACTTC
TRBV10-3	NA	TRBJ2-7	TRBD2	CAISQDTASGGYEQYF	TGTGCCATCAGTCAGGACACGGCTAGCGGGGGCTACGAGCAGTACTTC
TRBV12-3/TRBV12-4	NA	TRBJ2-1	NA	CASSLGGPYNEPFF	TGTGCCAGCAGTTTAGGGGGGCCGTACAATGAGCCGTTCTTC